This T cell receptor (beta chain) was recorded in a study of cytomegalovirus exposure and HLA in healthy donors. Primers included in the PCR were 60 Vbeta and 13 Jbeta primers. TCRdb's copy holds only in-frame clones and misses some; the assay was immunoSEQ multiplex PCR. The table lists around 230,000 clones, roughly 82% of them singletons. These donors counted as nominally healthy when sampled, but unrecorded immune exposures were likely. As concerns this clone: The antigen is unknown.

Study observations and caveats: Accurate prediction of HLA-A and HLA-B alleles (for most subjects) was reportedly achieved from TCR beta sequences. Being indistinguishable, some V segments were excluded, TRBV6-2 and TRBV6-3 among them.

V was trimmed by 2 bases and J by 4 bases, leaving 14 bases between them. Germline-derived CDR1 and CDR2 are SGHNT and YYREEE (reference sequence). The CDR3 runs to 15 residues. This chain joins TRBV5-4 and TRBJ2-3; TRBD2 might be the D (6 bases). The source material was PBMCs. The origin of this receptor is a middle-aged man in good health and CMV-seropositive. CDR3 bases: TGTGCCAGCAGCTTTTGGGGTCCGGGAGCAGATACGCAGTATTTT. Encoded protein: CASSFWGPGADTQYF.